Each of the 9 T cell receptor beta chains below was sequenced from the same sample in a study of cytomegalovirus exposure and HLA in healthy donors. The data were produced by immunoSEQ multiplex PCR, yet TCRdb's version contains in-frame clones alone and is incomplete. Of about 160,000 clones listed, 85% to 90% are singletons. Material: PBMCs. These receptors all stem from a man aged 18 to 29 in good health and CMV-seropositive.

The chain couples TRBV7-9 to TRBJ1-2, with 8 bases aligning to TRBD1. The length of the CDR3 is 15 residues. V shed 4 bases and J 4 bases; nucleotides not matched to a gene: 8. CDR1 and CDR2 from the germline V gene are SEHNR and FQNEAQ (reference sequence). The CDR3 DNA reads TGTGCCAGCAGCTCTCAGACAGGGGATAGCTATGGCTACACCTTC. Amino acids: CASSSQTGDSYGYTF.

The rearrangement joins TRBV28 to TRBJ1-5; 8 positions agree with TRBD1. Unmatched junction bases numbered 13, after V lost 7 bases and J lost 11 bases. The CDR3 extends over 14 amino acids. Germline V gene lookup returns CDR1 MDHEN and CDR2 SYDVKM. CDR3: CASTTGTGLVTQHF. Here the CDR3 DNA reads TGTGCCAGCACCACCGGGACAGGCCTCGTCACCCAGCATTTT. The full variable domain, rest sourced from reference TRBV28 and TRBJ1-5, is DVKVTQSSRYLVKRTGEKVFLECVQDMDHENMFWYRQDPGLGLRLIYFSYDVKMKEKGDIPEGYSVSREKKERFSLILESASTNQTSMYLCASTTGTGLVTQHFGDGTRLSIL.

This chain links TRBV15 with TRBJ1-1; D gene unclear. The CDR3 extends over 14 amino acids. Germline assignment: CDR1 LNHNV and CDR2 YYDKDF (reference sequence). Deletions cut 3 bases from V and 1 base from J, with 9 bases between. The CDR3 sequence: CATSREITNTEAFF. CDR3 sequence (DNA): TGTGCCACCAGCAGGGAGATCACGAACACTGAAGCTTTCTTT.

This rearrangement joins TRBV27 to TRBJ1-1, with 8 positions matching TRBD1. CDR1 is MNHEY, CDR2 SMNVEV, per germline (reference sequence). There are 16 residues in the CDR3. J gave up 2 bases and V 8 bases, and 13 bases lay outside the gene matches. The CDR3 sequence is CASVKYTGTGNTEAFF. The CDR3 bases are TGTGCCAGCGTCAAATATACCGGGACAGGCAACACTGAAGCTTTCTTT.

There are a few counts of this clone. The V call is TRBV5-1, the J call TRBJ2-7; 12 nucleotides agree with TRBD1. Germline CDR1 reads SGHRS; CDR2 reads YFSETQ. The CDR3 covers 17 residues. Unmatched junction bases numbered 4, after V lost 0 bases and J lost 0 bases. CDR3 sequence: CASSLGPGQGASYEQYF. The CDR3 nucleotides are TGCGCCAGCAGCTTGGGTCCGGGACAGGGGGCCTCCTACGAGCAGTACTTC.

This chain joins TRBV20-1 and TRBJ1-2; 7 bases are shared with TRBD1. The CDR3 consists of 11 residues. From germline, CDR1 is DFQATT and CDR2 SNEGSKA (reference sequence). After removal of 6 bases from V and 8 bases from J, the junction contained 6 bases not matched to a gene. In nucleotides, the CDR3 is TGCAGTGCCGCGACAGGGTGGGGCTACACCTTC. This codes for CSAATGWGYTF.

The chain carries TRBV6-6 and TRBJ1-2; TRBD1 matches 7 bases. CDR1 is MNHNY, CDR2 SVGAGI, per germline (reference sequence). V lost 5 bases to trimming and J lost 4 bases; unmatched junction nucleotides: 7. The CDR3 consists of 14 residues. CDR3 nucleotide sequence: TGTGCCAGCAGTATTGGACAGGAGGGCTATGGCTACACCTTC. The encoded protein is CASSIGQEGYGYTF.

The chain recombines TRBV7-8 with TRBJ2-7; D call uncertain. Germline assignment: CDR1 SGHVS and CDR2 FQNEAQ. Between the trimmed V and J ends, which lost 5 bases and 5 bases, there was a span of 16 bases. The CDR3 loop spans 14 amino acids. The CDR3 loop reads CASSHSPRVDEQYF. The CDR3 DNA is TGTGCCAGCAGCCATTCTCCTCGGGTGGACGAGCAGTACTTC.

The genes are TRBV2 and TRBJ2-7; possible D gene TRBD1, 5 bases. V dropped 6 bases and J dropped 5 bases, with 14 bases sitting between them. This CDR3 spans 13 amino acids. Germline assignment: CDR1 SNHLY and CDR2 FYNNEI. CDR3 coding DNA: TGTGCCAGCAGACAACGGACACCGGACGAGCAGTACTTC. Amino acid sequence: CASRQRTPDEQYF. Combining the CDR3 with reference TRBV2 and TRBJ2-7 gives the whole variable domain EPEVTQTPSHQVTQMGQEVILRCVPISNHLYFYWYRQILGQKVEFLVSFYNNEISEKSEIFDDQFSVERPDGSNFTLKIRSTKLEDSAMYFCASRQRTPDEQYFGPGTRLTVT.